The clone carrying this T cell receptor (beta chain) counts as medium-sized. Its antigen is as yet unknown. The V end was cut by 1 base, the J end by 4 bases, with 10 bases between. CDR3 size: 14 residues. CDR1 and CDR2 (germline): LGHNA, YNFKEQ. The data originate from a study of spatial heterogeneity in lung cancer. Background on the study: TCR transcript abundance in tumor regions was strongly correlated with the T cell module score obtained from matched bulk RNA-seq.

Time point described: sample taken at primary tumor resection. Each CDR3 protein is one row after TCRdb ran MiXCR on the 5' RACE reads. There are more than 7,500 distinct CDR3 sequences in the sample; 8.5% to 9% occur only once, and 13% lies in the top ten. Regarding the study as a whole: Expanded TCRs that were ubiquitous or regional had counts tracking ubiquitous and regional nonsynonymous mutations, respectively. Higher tumor mutation counts went along with higher counts of expanded intratumoral alpha and beta TCRs.

The sequence derives from a female donor with early-stage non-small cell lung cancer. The chain employs TRBV4-2 and TRBJ1-1; possible D gene TRBD1, 5 bases. The specimen was lung tumor tissue, collected at surgery. CDR3 region: CASSQVDKGTEAFF. CDR3 coding DNA: TGTGCCAGCAGCCAAGTGGACAAAGGCACTGAAGCTTTCTTT.